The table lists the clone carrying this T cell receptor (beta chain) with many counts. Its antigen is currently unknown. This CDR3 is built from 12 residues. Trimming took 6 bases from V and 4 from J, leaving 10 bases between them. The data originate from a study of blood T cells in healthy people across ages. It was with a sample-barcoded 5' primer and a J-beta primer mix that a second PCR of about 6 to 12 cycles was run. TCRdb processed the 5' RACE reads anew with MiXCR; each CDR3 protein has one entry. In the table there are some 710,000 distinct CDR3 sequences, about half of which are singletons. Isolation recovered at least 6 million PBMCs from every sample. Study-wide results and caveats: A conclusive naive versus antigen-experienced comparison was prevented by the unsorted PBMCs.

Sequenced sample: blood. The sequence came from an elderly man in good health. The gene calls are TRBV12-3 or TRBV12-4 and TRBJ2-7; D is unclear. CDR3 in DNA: TGTGCCAGCAGCTTATCTCGGTACGAGCAGTACTTC. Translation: CASSLSRYEQYF.